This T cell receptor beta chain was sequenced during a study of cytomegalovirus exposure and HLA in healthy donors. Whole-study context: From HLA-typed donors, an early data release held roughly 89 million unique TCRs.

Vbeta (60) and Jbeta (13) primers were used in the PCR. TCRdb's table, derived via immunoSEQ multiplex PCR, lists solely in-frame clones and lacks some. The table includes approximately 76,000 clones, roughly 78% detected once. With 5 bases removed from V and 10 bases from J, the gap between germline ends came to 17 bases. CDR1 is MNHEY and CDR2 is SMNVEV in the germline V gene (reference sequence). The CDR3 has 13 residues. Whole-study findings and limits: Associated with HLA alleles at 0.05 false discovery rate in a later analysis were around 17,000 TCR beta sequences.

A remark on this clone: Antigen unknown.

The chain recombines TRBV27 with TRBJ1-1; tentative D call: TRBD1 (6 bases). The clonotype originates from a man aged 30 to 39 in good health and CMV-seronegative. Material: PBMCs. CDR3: CASSLGRGGRAFF. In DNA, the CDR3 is TGTGCCAGCAGTCTAGGCAGGGGTGGGCGAGCTTTCTTT.